The T cell receptor (beta chain) described here comes from a study of cytomegalovirus exposure and HLA in healthy donors. Study-level findings and limits: Sequences of the TCR beta chain were said to predict the HLA-A and HLA-B alleles of most subjects accurately.

Primers for the PCR totalled 60 Vbeta and 13 Jbeta. Original handling: Around 12 million of around 85 million unique TCR beta chains were shared, per a later count. Sequenced by immunoSEQ multiplex PCR; TCRdb stores in-frame clones only, minus some. V and J calls and clone size come straight from that table; D and trimming were deduced from the DNA. The sample includes around 200,000 clones, 75% of them seen just once. As concerns this clone: What it recognizes is unknown.

The CDR3 has 13 amino acids. The V gene lost 9 bases and the J gene lost 8 bases, with 19 bases spanning the gap. Per the germline V gene, CDR1 is LNHDA and CDR2 is SQIVND (reference sequence). Material for sequencing was PBMCs. The chain combines TRBV19 with TRBJ1-2, with D possibly matching TRBD1 (5 bases). This TCR derives from a male donor in good health and CMV-seronegative. Here the CDR3 DNA reads TGTGCCAGCAACTCGGGACTGCAAGGGGGCTACACCTTC. Amino acids: CASNSGLQGGYTF.